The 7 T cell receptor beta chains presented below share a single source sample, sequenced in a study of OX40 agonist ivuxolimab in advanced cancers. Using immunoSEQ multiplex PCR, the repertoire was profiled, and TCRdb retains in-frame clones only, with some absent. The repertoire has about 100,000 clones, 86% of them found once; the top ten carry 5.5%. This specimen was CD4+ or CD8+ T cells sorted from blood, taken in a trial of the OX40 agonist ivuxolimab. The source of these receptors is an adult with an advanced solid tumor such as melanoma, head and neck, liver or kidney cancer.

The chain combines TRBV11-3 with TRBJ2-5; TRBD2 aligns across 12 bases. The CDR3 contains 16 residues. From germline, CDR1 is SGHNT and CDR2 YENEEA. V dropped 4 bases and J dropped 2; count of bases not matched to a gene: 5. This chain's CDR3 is CASSSAGTSGQETQYF. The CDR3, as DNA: TGTGCCAGCAGCTCGGCCGGGACTAGCGGGCAAGAGACCCAGTACTTC. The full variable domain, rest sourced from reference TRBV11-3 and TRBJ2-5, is EAGVVQSPRYKIIEKKQPVAFWCNPISGHNTLYWYLQNLGQGPELLIRYENEEAVDDSQLPKDRFSAERLKGVDSTLKIQPAELGDSAVYLCASSSAGTSGQETQYFGPGTRLLVL.

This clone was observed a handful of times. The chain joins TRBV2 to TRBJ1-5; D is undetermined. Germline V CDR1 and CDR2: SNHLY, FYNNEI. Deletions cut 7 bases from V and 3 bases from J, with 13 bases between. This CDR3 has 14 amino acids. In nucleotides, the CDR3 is TGTGCCAGCACCGGCGGGTCTTTCAATCAGCCCCAGCATTTT. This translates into CASTGGSFNQPQHF.

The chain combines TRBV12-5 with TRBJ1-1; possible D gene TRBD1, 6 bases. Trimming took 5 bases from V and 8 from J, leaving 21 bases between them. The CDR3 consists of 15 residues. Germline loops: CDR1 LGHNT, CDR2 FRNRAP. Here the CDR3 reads CASGLGQHEASEAFF. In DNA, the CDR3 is TGTGCTAGTGGTCTCGGACAGCACGAAGCTTCCGAAGCTTTCTTT.

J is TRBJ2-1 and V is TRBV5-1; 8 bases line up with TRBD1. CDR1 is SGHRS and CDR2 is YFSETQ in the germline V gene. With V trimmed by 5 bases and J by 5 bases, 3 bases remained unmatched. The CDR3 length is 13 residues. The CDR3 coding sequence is TGCGCCAGCAGGACAGGGGAGAACAATGAGCAGTTCTTC. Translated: CASRTGENNEQFF.

CDR3 nucleotides: TGTGCCAGCAGTCTCCTAGGACCTTCAGAAGCTTTCTTT. Translated, it gives CASSLLGPSEAFF. The chain employs TRBV27 and TRBJ1-1; D uncertain. CDR1 is MNHEY and CDR2 is SMNVEV in the germline V gene (reference sequence). The CDR3 sequence is 13 residues long. V lost 5 bases, J lost 8 bases, and 15 bases lay in between.

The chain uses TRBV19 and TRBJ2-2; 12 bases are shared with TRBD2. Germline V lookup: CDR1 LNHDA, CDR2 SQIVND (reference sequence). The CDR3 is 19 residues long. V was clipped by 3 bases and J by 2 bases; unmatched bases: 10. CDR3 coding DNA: TGTGCCAGTAGTATCAGACTAGCGGGAGTGGGGGGAAACACCGGGGAGCTGTTTTTT. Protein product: CASSIRLAGVGGNTGELFF.

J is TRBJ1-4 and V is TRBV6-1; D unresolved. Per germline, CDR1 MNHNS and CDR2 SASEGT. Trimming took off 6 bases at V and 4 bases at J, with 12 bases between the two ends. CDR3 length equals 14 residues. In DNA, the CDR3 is TGTGCCAGCAGGAGGTCATCTCTTAATGAAAAACTGTTTTTT. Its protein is CASRRSSLNEKLFF.